This TCR beta chain is drawn from a study of blood T cell repertoires in COVID-19. Study information: The origin of the acute and convalescent COVID-19 samples was the United States, Italy and Spain. The analysed material was cDNA or gDNA that came from T cells, B-cell-depleted T cells, or PBMCs.

Study processing details: Reference gene primer amplification gave estimated nucleated cell counts. Data came from immunoSEQ multiplex PCR; TCRdb stores just in-frame clones and leaves some out. D and trimming come from the DNA, and the V and J calls and clone size come from that table. This table holds about 300,000 clones, roughly nine tenths found once. The material sequenced was peripheral blood. The source of this sequence is a man between 18 and 29 years old with active or convalescent COVID-19.

This CDR3 is CASRRTGYEDTQYF. Written as DNA, the CDR3 is TGTGCCAGCAGGAGGACAGGGTATGAAGATACGCAGTATTTT. The V call is TRBV6-6, the J call TRBJ2-3, with 8 bases identical to TRBD1. Germline assignment: CDR1 MNHNY and CDR2 SVGAGI (reference sequence). The V gene end was trimmed by 6 bases and the J gene end by 5 bases; junction bases not matched to a gene: 7. The CDR3 loop spans 14 amino acids.